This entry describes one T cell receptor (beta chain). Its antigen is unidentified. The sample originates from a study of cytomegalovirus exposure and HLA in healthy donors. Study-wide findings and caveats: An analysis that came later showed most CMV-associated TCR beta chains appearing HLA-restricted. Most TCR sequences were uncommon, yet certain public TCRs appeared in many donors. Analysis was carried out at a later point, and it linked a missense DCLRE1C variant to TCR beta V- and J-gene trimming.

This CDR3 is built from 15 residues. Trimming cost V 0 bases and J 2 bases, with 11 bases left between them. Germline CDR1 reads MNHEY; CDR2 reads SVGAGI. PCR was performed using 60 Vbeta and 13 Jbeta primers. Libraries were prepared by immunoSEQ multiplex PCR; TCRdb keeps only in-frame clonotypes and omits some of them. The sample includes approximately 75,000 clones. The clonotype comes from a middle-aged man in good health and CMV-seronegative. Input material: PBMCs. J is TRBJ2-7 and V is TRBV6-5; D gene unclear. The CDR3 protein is CASSYSSAFPYEQYF. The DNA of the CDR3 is TGTGCCAGCAGTTACTCGAGCGCGTTCCCCTACGAGCAGTACTTC.